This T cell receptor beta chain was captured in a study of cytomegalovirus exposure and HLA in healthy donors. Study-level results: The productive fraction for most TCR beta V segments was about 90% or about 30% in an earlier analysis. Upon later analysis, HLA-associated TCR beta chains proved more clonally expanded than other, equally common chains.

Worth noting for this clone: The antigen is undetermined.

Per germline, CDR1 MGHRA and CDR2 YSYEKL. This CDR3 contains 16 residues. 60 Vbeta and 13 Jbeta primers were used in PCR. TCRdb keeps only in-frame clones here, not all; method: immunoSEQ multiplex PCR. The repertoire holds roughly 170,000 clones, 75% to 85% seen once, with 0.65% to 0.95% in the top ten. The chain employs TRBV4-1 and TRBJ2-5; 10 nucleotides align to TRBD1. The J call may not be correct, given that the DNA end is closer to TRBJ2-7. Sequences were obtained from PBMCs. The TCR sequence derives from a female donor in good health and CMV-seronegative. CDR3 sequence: CASSRLTDRGHYEQYF. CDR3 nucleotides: TGCGCCAGCAGCCGTCTAACCGACAGGGGGCATTACGAGCAGTACTTC.